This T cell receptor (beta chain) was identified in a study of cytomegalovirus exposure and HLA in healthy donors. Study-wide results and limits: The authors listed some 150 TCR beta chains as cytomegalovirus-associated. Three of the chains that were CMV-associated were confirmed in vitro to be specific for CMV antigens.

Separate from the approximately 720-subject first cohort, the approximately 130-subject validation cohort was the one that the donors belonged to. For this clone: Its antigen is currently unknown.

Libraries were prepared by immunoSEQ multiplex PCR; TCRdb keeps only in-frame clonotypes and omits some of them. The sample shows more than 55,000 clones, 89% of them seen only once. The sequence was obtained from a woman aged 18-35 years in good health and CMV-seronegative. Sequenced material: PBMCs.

The CDR3: CASSQRLASDTQYF. CDR3 sequence (DNA): TGCGCCAGCAGCCAACGCCTAGCTTCAGATACGCAGTATTTT. The V call is TRBV4-3, the J call TRBJ2-3; tentatively, D is TRBD2 (5 bases). The CDR3 runs to 14 residues. V lost 2 bases and J lost 4, with 10 bases in between. Germline V lookup: CDR1 LGHNA, CDR2 YSLEER.